This T cell receptor beta chain stems from a study of CD8 T cells in ankylosing spondylitis. Study results and caveats: It appeared that ankylosing spondylitis blood was characterized by a TCR beta motif of fewer than ten highly homologous variants. Disease-associated clones were reportedly significantly overrepresented in matched ankylosing spondylitis synovial fluid.

V was pared by 5 bases and J by 2 bases, with 17 bases between. CDR3 size: 15 residues. Germline V gene sequence: CDR1 DFQATT, CDR2 SNEGSKA (reference sequence). TCRdb passed the 5' RACE reads through MiXCR, listing each CDR3 protein once. The table lists a few hundred thousand distinct CDR3 sequences, approximately 17% of them singletons. This clonotype was seen a few times. Its matching antigen is unknown. Input material: blood, either unsorted or a sorted T cell fraction (not recorded which). V is TRBV20-1 and J is TRBJ2-3; D might be TRBD1 or TRBD2, each matching 6 bases. The TCR originated in a male donor with ankylosing spondylitis. Here the CDR3 DNA reads TGCAGTGCTTCCAACGACGGGGGCCTCACAGATACGCAGTATTTT. The encoded protein is CSASNDGGLTDTQYF.